This TCR beta chain was sequenced during a study of OX40 agonist ivuxolimab in advanced cancers. Study summary: Hepatocellular carcinoma, melanoma, renal cell or head and neck cancer occurred in dose-escalation patients. The dose-escalation cohort was roughly 83% male, with a mean age of 60 years, ranging roughly 23 to 90. The study reported partial responses in three patients: one hepatocellular carcinoma, two cutaneous melanoma.

On this clone: The CDR3 does not close with the conserved phenylalanine or tryptophan, likely indicating a read error. The DNA is left out, because the CDR3 cannot be placed on it with certainty; the CDR3 is given as TCRdb lists it.

Counting both end residues, the CDR3 totals 11 amino acids. CDR1 is MDHEN, CDR2 SYDVKM, per germline. Assay used: immunoSEQ multiplex PCR; TCRdb lists only in-frame clones, some missing. The sample consists of around 40,000 clones, around 80% of them appearing once. Researchers took blood at baseline, on cycle 4 day 1, and on cycle 7 day 1. This receptor was obtained from an adult with an advanced solid tumor such as melanoma, head and neck, liver or kidney cancer. Sequencing was performed on CD4+ or CD8+ T cells sorted from blood, taken in a trial of the OX40 agonist ivuxolimab. This chain links TRBV28 with TRBJ1-2. The CDR3 sequence is CASSSTANWNV.